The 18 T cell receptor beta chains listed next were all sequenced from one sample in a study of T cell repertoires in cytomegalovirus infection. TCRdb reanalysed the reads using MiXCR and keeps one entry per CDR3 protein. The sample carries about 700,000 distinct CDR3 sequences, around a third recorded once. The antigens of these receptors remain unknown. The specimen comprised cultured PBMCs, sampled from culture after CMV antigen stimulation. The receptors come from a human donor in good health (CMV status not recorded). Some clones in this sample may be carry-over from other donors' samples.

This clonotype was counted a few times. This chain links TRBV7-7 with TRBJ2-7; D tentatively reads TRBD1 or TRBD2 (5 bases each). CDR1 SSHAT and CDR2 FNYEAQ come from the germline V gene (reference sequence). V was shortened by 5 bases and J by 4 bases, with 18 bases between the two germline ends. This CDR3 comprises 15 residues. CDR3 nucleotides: TGTGCCAGCAGCCCCGTGTCGGGACCCTATTACGAGCAGTACTTC. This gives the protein CASSPVSGPYYEQYF. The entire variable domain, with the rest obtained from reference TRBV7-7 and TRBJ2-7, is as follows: GAGVSQSPRYKVTKRGQDVTLRCDPISSHATLYWYQQALGQGPEFLTYFNYEAQPDKSGLPSDRFSAERPEGSISTLTIQRTEQRDSAMYRCASSPVSGPYYEQYFGPGTRLTVT.

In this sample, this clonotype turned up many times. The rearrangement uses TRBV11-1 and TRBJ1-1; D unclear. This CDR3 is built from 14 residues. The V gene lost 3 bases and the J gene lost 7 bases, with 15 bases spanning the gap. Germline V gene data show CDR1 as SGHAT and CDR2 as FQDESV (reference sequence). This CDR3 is CASSFGRDPFEAFF. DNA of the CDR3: TGTGCCAGCAGCTTTGGGCGAGACCCGTTTGAAGCTTTCTTT.

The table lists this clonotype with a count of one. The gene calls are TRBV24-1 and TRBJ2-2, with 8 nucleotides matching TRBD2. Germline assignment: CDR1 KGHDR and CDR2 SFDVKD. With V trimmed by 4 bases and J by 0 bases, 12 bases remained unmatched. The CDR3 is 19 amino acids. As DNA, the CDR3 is TGTGCCACCAGTGACGTCTTCGGCGGGGGGCCTTCGAACACCGGGGAGCTGTTTTTT. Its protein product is CATSDVFGGGPSNTGELFF.

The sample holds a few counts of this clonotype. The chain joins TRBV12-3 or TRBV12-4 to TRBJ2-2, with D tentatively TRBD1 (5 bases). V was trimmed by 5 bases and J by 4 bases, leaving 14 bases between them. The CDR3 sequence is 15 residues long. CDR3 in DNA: TGTGCCAGCAGTCGCCCAGGGTTGGGCACCGGGGAGCTGTTTTTT. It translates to CASSRPGLGTGELFF.

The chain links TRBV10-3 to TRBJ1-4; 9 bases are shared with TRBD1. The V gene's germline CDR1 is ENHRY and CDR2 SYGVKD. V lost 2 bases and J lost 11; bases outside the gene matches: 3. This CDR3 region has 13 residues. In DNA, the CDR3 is TGTGCCATCAGTGAGGTGGGACAGGGTAAACTGTTTTTT. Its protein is CAISEVGQGKLFF.

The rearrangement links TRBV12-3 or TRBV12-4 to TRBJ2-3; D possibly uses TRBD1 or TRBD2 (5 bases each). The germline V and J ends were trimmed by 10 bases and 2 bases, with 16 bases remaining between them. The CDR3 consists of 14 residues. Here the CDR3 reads CATSGRENTDTQYF. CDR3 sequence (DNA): TGTGCCACCTCGGGACGCGAAAACACAGATACGCAGTATTTT.

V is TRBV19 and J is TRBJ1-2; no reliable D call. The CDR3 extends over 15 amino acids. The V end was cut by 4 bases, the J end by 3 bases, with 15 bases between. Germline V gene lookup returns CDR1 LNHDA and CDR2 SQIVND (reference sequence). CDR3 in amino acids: CASSTRPGQDYGYTF. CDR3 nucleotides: TGTGCCAGTAGTACCCGGCCGGGCCAAGACTATGGCTACACCTTC.

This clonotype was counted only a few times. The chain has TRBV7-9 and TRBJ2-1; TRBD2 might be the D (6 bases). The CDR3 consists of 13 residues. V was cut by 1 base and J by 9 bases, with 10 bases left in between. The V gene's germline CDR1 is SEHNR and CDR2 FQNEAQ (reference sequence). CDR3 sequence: CASSLDIAAEQFF. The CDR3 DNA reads TGTGCCAGCAGCTTAGATATAGCGGCTGAGCAGTTCTTC. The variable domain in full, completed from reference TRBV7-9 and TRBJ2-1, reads DTGVSQNPRHKITKRGQNVTFRCDPISEHNRLYWYRQTLGQGPEFLTYFQNEAQLEKSRLLSDRFSAERPKGSFSTLEIQRTEQGDSAMYLCASSLDIAAEQFFGPGTRLTVL.

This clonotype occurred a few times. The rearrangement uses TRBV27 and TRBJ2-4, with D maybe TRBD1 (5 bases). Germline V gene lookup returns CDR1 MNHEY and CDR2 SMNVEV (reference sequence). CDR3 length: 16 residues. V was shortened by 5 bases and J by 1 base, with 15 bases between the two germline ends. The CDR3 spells CASSGHRASAKNIQYF. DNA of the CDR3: TGTGCCAGCAGTGGACATCGAGCATCGGCCAAAAACATTCAGTACTTC.

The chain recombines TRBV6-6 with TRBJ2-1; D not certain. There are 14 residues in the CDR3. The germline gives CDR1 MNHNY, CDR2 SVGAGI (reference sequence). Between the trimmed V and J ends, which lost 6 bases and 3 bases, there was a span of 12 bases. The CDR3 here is CASRPGVSYNEQFF. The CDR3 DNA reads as TGTGCCAGCAGGCCGGGTGTTAGCTACAATGAGCAGTTCTTC.

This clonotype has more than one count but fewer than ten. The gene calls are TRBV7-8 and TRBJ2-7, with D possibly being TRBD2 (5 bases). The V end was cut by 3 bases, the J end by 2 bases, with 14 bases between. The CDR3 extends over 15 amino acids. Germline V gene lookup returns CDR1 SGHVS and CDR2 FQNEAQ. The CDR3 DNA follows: TGTGCCAGCAGCTTGGGGTCTCAGAGGGCCTACGAGCAGTACTTC. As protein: CASSLGSQRAYEQYF.

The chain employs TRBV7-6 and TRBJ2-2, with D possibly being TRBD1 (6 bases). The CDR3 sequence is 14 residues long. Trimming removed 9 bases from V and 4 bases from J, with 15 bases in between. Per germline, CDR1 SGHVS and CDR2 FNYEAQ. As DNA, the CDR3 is TGTGCCAGTAAAACCGGGACAAGCACCGGGGAGCTGTTTTTT. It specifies CASKTGTSTGELFF.

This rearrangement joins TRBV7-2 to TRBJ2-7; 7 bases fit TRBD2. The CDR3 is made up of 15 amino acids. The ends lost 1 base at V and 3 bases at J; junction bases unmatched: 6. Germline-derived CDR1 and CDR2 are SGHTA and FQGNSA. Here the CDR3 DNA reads TGTGCCAGCAGCTTAGGAGCGGGACTCTACTACGAGCAGTACTTC. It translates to CASSLGAGLYYEQYF.

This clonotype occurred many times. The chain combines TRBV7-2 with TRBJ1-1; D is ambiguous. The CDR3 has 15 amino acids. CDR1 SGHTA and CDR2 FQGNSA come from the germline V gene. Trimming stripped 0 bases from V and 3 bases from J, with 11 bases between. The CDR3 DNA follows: TGTGCCAGCAGCTTAGCTACTAACAGATACACTGAAGCTTTCTTT. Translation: CASSLATNRYTEAFF.

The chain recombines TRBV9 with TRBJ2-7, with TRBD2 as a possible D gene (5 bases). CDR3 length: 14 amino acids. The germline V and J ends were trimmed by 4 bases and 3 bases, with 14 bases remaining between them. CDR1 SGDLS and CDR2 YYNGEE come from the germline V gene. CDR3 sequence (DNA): TGTGCCAGCAGCCCAGCTCCCCGGGACTACGAGCAGTACTTC. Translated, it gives CASSPAPRDYEQYF. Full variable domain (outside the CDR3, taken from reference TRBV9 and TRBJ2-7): DSGVTQTPKHLITATGQRVTLRCSPRSGDLSVYWYQQSLDQGLQFLIQYYNGEERAKGNILERFSAQQFPDLHSELNLSSLELGDSALYFCASSPAPRDYEQYFGPGTRLTVT.

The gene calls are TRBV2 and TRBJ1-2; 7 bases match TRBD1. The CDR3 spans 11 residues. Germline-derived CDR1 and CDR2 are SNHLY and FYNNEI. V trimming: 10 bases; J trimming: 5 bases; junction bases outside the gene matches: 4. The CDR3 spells CATPTGYGYTF. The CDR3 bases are TGTGCCACTCCGACAGGGTATGGCTACACCTTC.

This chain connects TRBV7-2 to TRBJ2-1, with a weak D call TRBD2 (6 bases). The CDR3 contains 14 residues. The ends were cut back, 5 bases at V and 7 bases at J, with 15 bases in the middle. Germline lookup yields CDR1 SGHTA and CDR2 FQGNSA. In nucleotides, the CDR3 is TGTGCCAGCAGCCTTGGGGGACTCGAGAATGAGCAGTTCTTC. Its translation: CASSLGGLENEQFF.

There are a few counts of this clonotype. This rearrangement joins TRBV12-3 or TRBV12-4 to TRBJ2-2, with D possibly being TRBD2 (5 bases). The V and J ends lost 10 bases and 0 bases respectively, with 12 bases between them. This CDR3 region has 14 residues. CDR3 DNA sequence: TGTGCCACCCTCCCGGGGACGAACACCGGGGAGCTGTTTTTT. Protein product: CATLPGTNTGELFF.